Listed below are T cell receptor beta chains from one sample, sequenced in a study of CD8+CD57+ T cells in acquired aplastic anemia. Via MiXCR, TCRdb re-called the reads, giving one row per CDR3 protein. The sample carries 50,000 or so distinct CDR3 sequences, roughly three fifths recorded once. Sequenced sample: sorted CD4+, CD8+, or CD8+CD57+ T cells (not recorded which) from PBMCs. These receptors all come from a human donor with aplastic anemia. CDR3s include the opening cysteine and the closing phenylalanine or tryptophan. A D gene is named only where the DNA matches it firmly. Not all rows give a size; the values are once, few, many and, for expanded clones, a class.

TRBV6-4	TRBJ2-1	many	.	TGTGCCAGCAGTGACTCGCCAGGGGCCGACAATGAGCAGTTCTTC	CASSDSPGADNEQFF
TRBV7-2	TRBJ2-7	.	.	TGTGCCAGCAGCTTTTTAGGCTCCTACGAGCAGTACTTC	CASSFLGSYEQYF
TRBV28	TRBJ1-2	.	.	TGTGCCAGTAGTACTCCTGACGGAGTCTATGGCTACACCTTC	CASSTPDGVYGYTF
TRBV19	TRBJ1-5	many	.	TGTGCCAGTAGATCCAGGGACTTCAATCAGCCCCAGCATTTT	CASRSRDFNQPQHF
TRBV15	TRBJ2-5	.	TRBD2	TGTGCCACCAGCCCAATTTATGGGACTAGCGGAGGAGAGACCCAGTACTTC	CATSPIYGTSGGETQYF
TRBV29-1	TRBJ1-1	.	.	TGCAGCGTTTCCCGGGGTGGGGACACTGAAGCTTTCTTT	CSVSRGGDTEAFF
TRBV14	TRBJ2-7	.	TRBD1	TGTGCCAGCAGTCCAAGGGGACAGGGGGCGAGCGAGCAGTACTTC	CASSPRGQGASEQYF
TRBV7-8	TRBJ2-2	.	.	TGTGCCAGCAGCTTAGTGGGCAGGGTCCTGGTTGTCGGGGAGCTGTTTTTT	CASSLVGRVLVVGELFF
TRBV2	TRBJ2-5	.	TRBD2	TGTGCCAGCAGTTACGGACTAGCGATCCAAGAGACCCAGTACTTC	CASSYGLAIQETQYF
TRBV12-3/TRBV12-4	TRBJ2-3	many	.	TGTGCCAGCATATTCGGGCGTGGTGCGCAGTATTTT	CASIFGRGAQYF
TRBV12-3/TRBV12-4	TRBJ1-1	.	.	TGTGCCAGCAGCCCCAGGCCAGGGCCGATCACTGAAGCTTTCTTT	CASSPRPGPITEAFF
TRBV7-9	TRBJ2-7	.	.	TGTGCCAGCAGCTCCCGGGACGAGCAGTACTTC	CASSSRDEQYF
TRBV6-1	TRBJ2-7	.	.	TGTGCCAGCAGTGCATGGACCAACTCCTACGAGCAGTACTTC	CASSAWTNSYEQYF
TRBV2	TRBJ1-6	.	.	TGTGCCAGCAGTCCGGGAATTGTATCACCCCTCCACTTT	CASSPGIVSPLHF
TRBV2	TRBJ2-7	.	.	TGTGCCAGCATTTGGGACCAAAACTACGAGCAGTACTTC	CASIWDQNYEQYF
TRBV25-1	TRBJ2-3	.	.	TGTGCCAGCAGTGAGGGGGGAGAGACAGATACGCAGTATTTT	CASSEGGETDTQYF
TRBV29-1	TRBJ1-5	.	.	TGCAGCGTTGAAGTGGGGGGGCTGGACGTAGATCATCAGCCCCAGCATTTT	CSVEVGGLDVDHQPQHF
TRBV2	TRBJ2-2	.	TRBD2	TGTGCCAGCAGTGGCGGGAGAGGGGATATGGGGGAGCTGTTTTTT	CASSGGRGDMGELFF
TRBV5-5	TRBJ2-1	.	TRBD1	TGTGCCAGCAGCTCAGGACAGGGTGGCAATGAGCAGTTCTTC	CASSSGQGGNEQFF
TRBV29-1	TRBJ2-7	once	TRBD2	TGCAGCGTTGGCATGCTGGGAGGGACGCTCGAGCAGTACTTC	CSVGMLGGTLEQYF
TRBV10-3	TRBJ2-7	.	.	TGTGCCAGCAGTTACGGGCAGACTACCTACGAGCAGTACTTC	CASSYGQTTYEQYF
TRBV9	TRBJ2-5	.	TRBD1	TGTGCCAGCAGCCCGGGACAGGGAGAAGGAGGGACCCAGTACTTC	CASSPGQGEGGTQYF
TRBV28	TRBJ2-1	few	.	TGTGCCAGCAGTTTACTGGCAGGACCCTCCTACAATGAGCAGTTCTTC	CASSLLAGPSYNEQFF
TRBV11-2	TRBJ2-1	few	TRBD2	TGTGCCAGCAGCTTCTCAAGCGGGGAGTTCGGCTACAATGAGCAGTTCTTC	CASSFSSGEFGYNEQFF
TRBV7-8	TRBJ1-6	.	TRBD1	TGTGCCAGCAGCTTGTTGGGACAGGGCGACTCACCCCTCCACTTT	CASSLLGQGDSPLHF
TRBV7-9	TRBJ1-6	.	.	TGTGCCAGCAGCGTGGGGACGGGGTCACCCCTCCACTTT	CASSVGTGSPLHF
TRBV6-1	TRBJ2-3	.	.	TGTGCCAGCAAACCGGACAGCACAGATACGCAGTATTTT	CASKPDSTDTQYF
TRBV25-1	TRBJ2-3	.	TRBD2	TGTGCCACAACTAGCGGGGGTGGAGATACGCAGTATTTT	CATTSGGGDTQYF
TRBV9	TRBJ1-1	.	TRBD1	TGTGCCAGCAGCTTGGGACAGGCGTTGAACACTGAAGCTTTCTTT	CASSLGQALNTEAFF
TRBV10-3	TRBJ2-2	.	.	TGTGCCATCATGGCTGCGGGGCCGAACACCGGGGAGCTGTTTTTT	CAIMAAGPNTGELFF
TRBV9	TRBJ2-1	.	TRBD1	TGTGCCAGCAGCGTAGAGGGACAGGCTTTCTCCTACAATGAGCAGTTCTTC	CASSVEGQAFSYNEQFF
TRBV7-2	TRBJ1-2	.	.	TGTGCCAGCAGTTATGAGGGTGGCTACACCTTC	CASSYEGGYTF
TRBV25-1	TRBJ2-3	.	TRBD2	TGTGCCAGCAGGGGACTAGCATTTGGTACAGATACGCAGTATTTT	CASRGLAFGTDTQYF
TRBV20-1	TRBJ1-1	.	.	TGCAGTGCTAGAAAGGGCTCGCGGGACACTGAAGCTTTCTTT	CSARKGSRDTEAFF
TRBV27	TRBJ1-2	medium-sized	TRBD1	TGTGCCAGCACCACCTTGGGGCAGGGGGACAACTACACCTTC	CASTTLGQGDNYTF
TRBV7-9	TRBJ2-7	many	TRBD1	TGTGCCAGCAGCAGCCGGGACAGTACCTACGAGCAGTACTTC	CASSSRDSTYEQYF